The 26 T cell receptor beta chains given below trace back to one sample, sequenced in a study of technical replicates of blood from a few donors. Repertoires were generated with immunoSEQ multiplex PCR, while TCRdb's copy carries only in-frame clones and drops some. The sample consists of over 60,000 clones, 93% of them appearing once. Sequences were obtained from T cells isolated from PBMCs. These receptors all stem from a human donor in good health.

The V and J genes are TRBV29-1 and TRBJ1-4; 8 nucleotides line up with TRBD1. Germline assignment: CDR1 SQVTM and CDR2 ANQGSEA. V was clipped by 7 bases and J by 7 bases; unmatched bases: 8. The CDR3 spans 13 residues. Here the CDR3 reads CSAPGQGGEKLFF. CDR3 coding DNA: TGCAGCGCCCCCGGACAGGGAGGTGAAAAACTGTTTTTT.

CDR3 DNA: TGCGCCAGCAGCCAAGAGAAGCTAACTGAGCAGTTCTTC. It specifies CASSQEKLTEQFF. This chain uses TRBV4-1 with TRBJ2-1; no clear D gene. CDR1 is MGHRA and CDR2 is YSYEKL in the germline V gene. This CDR3 has 13 amino acids. Trimming stripped 0 bases from V and 9 bases from J, with 9 bases between.

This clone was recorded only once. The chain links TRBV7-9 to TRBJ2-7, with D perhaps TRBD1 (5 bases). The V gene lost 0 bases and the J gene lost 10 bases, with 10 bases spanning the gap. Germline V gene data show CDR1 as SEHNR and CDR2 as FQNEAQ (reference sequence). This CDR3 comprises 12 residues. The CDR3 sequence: CASSLAEQVQYF. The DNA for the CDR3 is TGTGCCAGCAGCTTAGCTGAACAGGTACAGTACTTC. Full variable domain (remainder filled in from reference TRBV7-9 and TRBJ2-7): DTGVSQNPRHKITKRGQNVTFRCDPISEHNRLYWYRQTLGQGPEFLTYFQNEAQLEKSRLLSDRFSAERPKGSFSTLEIQRTEQGDSAMYLCASSLAEQVQYFGPGTRLTVT.

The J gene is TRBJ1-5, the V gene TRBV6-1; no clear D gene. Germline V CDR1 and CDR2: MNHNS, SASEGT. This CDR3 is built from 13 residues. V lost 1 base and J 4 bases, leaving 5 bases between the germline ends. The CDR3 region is CASSEGRNQPQHF. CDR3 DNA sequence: TGTGCCAGCAGTGAAGGCAGAAATCAGCCCCAGCATTTT.

The CDR3 sequence: CASSYGPTGSYEQYF. The CDR3 DNA follows: TGTGCCAGCAGCTATGGGCCGACGGGGTCCTACGAGCAGTACTTC. The V gene is TRBV7-3, the J gene TRBJ2-7; D might be TRBD2 (5 bases). The CDR3 runs 15 residues. The germline gives CDR1 SGHTA, CDR2 FQGTGA. V was cut by 4 bases and J by 1 base, with 14 bases left in between.

The CDR3 here is CASSSDRPYEQYF. The CDR3 DNA is TGTGCCAGCAGCTCGGACAGACCCTACGAGCAGTACTTC. The V gene is TRBV5-5, the J gene TRBJ2-7; a weak D match, TRBD1 (6 bases). Trimming shortened V by 3 bases and J by 2 bases, and 9 bases separated the two germline ends. CDR1 is SGHKS and CDR2 is YYEKEE in the germline V gene (reference sequence). The CDR3 has 13 amino acids.

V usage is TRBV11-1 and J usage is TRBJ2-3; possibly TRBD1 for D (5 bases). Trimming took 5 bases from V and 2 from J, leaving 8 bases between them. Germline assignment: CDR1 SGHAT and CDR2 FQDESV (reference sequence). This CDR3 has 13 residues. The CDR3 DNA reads TGTGCCAGCAGCACAGGAGCCACAGATACGCAGTATTTT. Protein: CASSTGATDTQYF.

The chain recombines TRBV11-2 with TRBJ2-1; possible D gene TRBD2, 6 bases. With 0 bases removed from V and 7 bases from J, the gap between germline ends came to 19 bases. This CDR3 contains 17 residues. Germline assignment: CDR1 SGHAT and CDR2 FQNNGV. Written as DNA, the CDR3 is TGTGCCAGCAGCTTAGATGGAGGGATCGGCTACTGGAATGAGCAGTTCTTC. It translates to CASSLDGGIGYWNEQFF.

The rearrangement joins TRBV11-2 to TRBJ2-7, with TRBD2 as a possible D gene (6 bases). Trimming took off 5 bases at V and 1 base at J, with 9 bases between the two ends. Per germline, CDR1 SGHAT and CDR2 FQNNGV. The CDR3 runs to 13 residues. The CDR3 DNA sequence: TGTGCCAGCAGCCCAGGGAGGTCCTACGAGCAGTACTTC. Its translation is CASSPGRSYEQYF.

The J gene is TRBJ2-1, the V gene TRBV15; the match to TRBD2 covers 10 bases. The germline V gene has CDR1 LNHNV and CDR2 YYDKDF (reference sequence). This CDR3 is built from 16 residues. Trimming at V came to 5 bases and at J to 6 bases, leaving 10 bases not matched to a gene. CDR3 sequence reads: CATSRKREGQVNEQFF. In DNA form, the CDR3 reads TGTGCCACCAGCCGCAAGCGGGAGGGGCAGGTCAATGAGCAGTTCTTC.

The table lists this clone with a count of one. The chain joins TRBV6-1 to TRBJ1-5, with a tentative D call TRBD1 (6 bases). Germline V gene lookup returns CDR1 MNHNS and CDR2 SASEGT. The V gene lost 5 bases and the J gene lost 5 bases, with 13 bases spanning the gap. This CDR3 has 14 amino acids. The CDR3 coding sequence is TGTGCCAGCAGTCCGTTTGGGGGCGATCAGCCCCAGCATTTT. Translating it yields CASSPFGGDQPQHF.

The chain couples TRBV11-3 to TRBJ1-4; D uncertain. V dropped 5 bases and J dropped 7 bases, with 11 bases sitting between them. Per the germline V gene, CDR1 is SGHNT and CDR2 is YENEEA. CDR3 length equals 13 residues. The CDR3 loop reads CASSPRGGEKLFF. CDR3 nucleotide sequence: TGTGCCAGCAGCCCCCGGGGAGGTGAAAAACTGTTTTTT.

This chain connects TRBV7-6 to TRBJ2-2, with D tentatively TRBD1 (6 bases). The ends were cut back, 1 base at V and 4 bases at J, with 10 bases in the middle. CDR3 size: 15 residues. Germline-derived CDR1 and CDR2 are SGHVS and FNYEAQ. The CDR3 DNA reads TGTGCCAGCAGCTTAGGGGGGCTTGGCACCGGGGAGCTGTTTTTT. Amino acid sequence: CASSLGGLGTGELFF.

CDR3 DNA sequence: TGTGCCAGCAGTGAGGGGCGTAACACTGAAGCTTTCTTT. It codes for CASSEGRNTEAFF. This chain links TRBV6-4 with TRBJ1-1; TRBD1 is a possible D gene (5 bases). The V and J ends lost 3 bases and 2 bases respectively, with 7 bases between them. CDR1 MRHNA and CDR2 SNTAGT come from the germline V gene. The CDR3 extends over 13 amino acids.

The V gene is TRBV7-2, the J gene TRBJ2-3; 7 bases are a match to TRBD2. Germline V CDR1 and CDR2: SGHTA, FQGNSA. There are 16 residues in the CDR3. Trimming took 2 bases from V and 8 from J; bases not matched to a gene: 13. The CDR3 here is CASSLIWASGLPTQYF. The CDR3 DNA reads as TGTGCCAGCAGCTTAATCTGGGCTAGCGGTCTCCCTACGCAGTATTTT. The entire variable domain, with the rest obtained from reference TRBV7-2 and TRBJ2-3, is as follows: GAGVSQSPSNKVTEKGKDVELRCDPISGHTALYWYRQSLGQGLEFLIYFQGNSAPDKSGLPSDRFSAERTGGSVSTLTIQRTQQEDSAVYLCASSLIWASGLPTQYFGPGTRLTVL.

CDR3 sequence: CASSQPRLLGTGTTEAFF. CDR3 DNA: TGCGCCAGCAGCCAACCACGTCTCTTAGGGACAGGGACCACTGAAGCTTTCTTT. The chain has TRBV4-1 and TRBJ1-1; 9 nucleotides match TRBD1. The CDR3 loop spans 18 amino acids. Germline V gene lookup returns CDR1 MGHRA and CDR2 YSYEKL. V trimming: 2 bases; J trimming: 4 bases; junction bases outside the gene matches: 14.

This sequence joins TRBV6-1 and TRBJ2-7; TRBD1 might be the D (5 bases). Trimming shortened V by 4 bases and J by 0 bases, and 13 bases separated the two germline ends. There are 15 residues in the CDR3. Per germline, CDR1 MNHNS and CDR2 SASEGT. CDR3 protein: CASSAPIDSSYEQYF. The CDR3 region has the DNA TGTGCCAGCAGTGCCCCCATTGACAGCTCCTACGAGCAGTACTTC.

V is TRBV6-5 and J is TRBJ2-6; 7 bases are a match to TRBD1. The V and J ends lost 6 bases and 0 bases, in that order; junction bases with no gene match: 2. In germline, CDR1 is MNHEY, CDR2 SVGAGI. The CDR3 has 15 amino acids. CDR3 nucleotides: TGTGCCAGCAGAAGACAGGGCTCTGGGGCCAACGTCCTGACTTTC. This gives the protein CASRRQGSGANVLTF.

CDR3 coding DNA: TGCAGCGTTGCATGGCAGGGCAATCAGCCCCAGCATTTT. It yields the protein CSVAWQGNQPQHF. The chain joins TRBV29-1 to TRBJ1-5; no clear D gene. CDR3 length: 13 amino acids. The V end lost 4 bases, the J end lost 2 bases, and 9 bases lay between the germline ends. The germline V gene has CDR1 SQVTM and CDR2 ANQGSEA.

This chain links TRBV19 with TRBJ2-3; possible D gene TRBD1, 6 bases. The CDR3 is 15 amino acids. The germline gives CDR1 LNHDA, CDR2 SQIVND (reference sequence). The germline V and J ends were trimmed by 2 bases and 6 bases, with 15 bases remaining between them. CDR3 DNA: TGTGCCAGTAGTATAAATCAGGGGCGGAGGGATACGCAGTATTTT. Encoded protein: CASSINQGRRDTQYF.

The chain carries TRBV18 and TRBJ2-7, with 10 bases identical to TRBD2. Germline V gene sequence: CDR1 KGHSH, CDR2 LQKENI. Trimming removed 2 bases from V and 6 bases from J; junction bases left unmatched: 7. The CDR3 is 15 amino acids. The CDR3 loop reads CASSPGASGSLEQYF. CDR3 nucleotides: TGTGCCAGCTCACCAGGGGCTAGCGGGAGTCTCGAGCAGTACTTC.

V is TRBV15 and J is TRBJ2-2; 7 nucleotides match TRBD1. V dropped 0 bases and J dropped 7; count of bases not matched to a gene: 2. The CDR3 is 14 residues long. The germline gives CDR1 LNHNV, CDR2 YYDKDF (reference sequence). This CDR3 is CATSREGGRGELFF. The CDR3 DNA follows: TGTGCCACCAGCAGAGAAGGGGGCCGCGGGGAGCTGTTTTTT.

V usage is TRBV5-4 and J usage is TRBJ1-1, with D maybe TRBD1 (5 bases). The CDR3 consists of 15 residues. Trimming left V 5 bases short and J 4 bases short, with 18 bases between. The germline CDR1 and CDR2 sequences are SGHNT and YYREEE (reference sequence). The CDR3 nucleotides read TGTGCCAGCAGGGCAGGGCTCTTGGGGATCACTGAAGCTTTCTTT. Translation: CASRAGLLGITEAFF.

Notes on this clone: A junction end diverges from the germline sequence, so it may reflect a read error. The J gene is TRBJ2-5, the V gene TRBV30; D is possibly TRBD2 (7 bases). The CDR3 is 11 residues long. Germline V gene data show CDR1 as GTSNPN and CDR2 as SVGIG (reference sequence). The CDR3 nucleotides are TGTGCCGGGAGGGGGACTGGGACCCAGTACTTC. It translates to CAGRGTGTQYF.

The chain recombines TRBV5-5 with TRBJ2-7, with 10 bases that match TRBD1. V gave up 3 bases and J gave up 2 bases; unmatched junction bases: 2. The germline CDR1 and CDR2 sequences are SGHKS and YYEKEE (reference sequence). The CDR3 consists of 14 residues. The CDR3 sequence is CASSSGQGAYEQYF. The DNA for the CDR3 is TGTGCCAGCAGCTCTGGACAGGGGGCCTACGAGCAGTACTTC.

The DNA for the CDR3 is TGTGCCAGCAGTTACACGCCGACAGGGGACTATGGCTACACCTTC. Translation: CASSYTPTGDYGYTF. This chain joins TRBV6-5 and TRBJ1-2; 8 nucleotides agree with TRBD1. V gave up 2 bases and J gave up 3 bases; unmatched junction bases: 5. The CDR3 contains 15 residues. Germline loops: CDR1 MNHEY, CDR2 SVGAGI.